This is a list of T cell receptor beta chains from one sample in a study of CD8 T cells in ankylosing spondylitis. TCRdb reprocessed the 5' RACE reads with MiXCR, giving one entry per CDR3 protein. The sample consists of around 6,100 distinct CDR3 sequences, approximately 2.3% of them appearing once. The sequenced material came from blood, either unsorted or a sorted T cell fraction (not recorded which). These receptors were obtained from a male donor with ankylosing spondylitis or in good health (not recorded which). Both conserved end residues are part of each CDR3. The D gene is left open where the match is weak. Where a row states a size, it is once, few, many or the class of an expanded clone; other rows omit it.

size	V	D	J	DNA	CDR3
many	TRBV9	NA	TRBJ2-2	TGTGCCAGCAGCGTGAACACCGGGGAGCTGTTTTTT	CASSVNTGELFF
many	TRBV9	TRBD2	TRBJ2-1	TGTGCCAGCAGCGGGACTAGCGGGAGTGTCCATGAGCAGTTCTTC	CASSGTSGSVHEQFF
many	TRBV9	NA	TRBJ2-1	TGTGCCAGCAGCGTAGCGGGAGTGGGGTACAATGAGCAGTTCTTC	CASSVAGVGYNEQFF
many	TRBV9	NA	TRBJ2-1	TGTGCCAGCAGCGCGGGGGAAGGAAAGAATGAGCAGTTCTTC	CASSAGEGKNEQFF
medium-sized	TRBV9	TRBD2	TRBJ2-7	TGTGCCAGCAGGCCCGGGACTAGCGGGAGCAACGAGCAGTACTTC	CASRPGTSGSNEQYF
many	TRBV9	NA	TRBJ2-1	TGTGCCAGCAGCGCCGGAGAACGCTCCTACAATGAGCAGTTCTTC	CASSAGERSYNEQFF
many	TRBV9	NA	TRBJ2-2	TGTGCCAGCAGGGGGGAGACCGGGGAGCTGTTTTTT	CASRGETGELFF
NA	TRBV9	NA	TRBJ2-6	TGTGCCAGCAGCGGACGGGACATCTCTGGGGCCAACGTCCTGACTTTC	CASSGRDISGANVLTF
medium-sized	TRBV9	TRBD2	TRBJ2-1	TGTGCCAGCAGCGACCCCCCCCCTAGCGGGGCCTACAATGAGCAGTTCTTC	CASSDPPPSGAYNEQFF
many	TRBV21-1	NA	TRBJ2-7	TGTGCCAGCACCCCCCACGAGCAGTACTTC	CASTPHEQYF
medium-sized	TRBV9	TRBD2	TRBJ2-7	TGTGCCAGCAGCGTAGCTGCGGGAGTCTCCTACGAGCAGTACTTC	CASSVAAGVSYEQYF
many	TRBV21-1	NA	TRBJ2-7	TGTGCCAGCAGCAGGGACAGCGCCTACGAGCAGTACTTC	CASSRDSAYEQYF
many	TRBV9	TRBD1	TRBJ2-1	TGTGCCAGCAGCGACTCCGGAGGGACAGGACTCTACAATGAGCAGTTCTTC	CASSDSGGTGLYNEQFF
medium-sized	TRBV9	NA	TRBJ2-1	TGTGCCAGCAGCGCCCACAGGGTCTCCTACAATGAGCAGTTCTTC	CASSAHRVSYNEQFF
many	TRBV9	NA	TRBJ2-2	TGTGCCAGCAGCGTAGGCGGTACCGGGGAGCTGTTTTTT	CASSVGGTGELFF
NA	TRBV9	NA	TRBJ2-1	TGTGCCAGCAGCGTAGATGGGGATGAGCAGTTCTTC	CASSVDGDEQFF
many	TRBV9	NA	TRBJ2-1	TGTGCCAGCAGCGTAGGGAGCTCCTACAATGAGCAGTTCTTC	CASSVGSSYNEQFF
many	TRBV9	TRBD2	TRBJ2-7	TGTGCCAGCAGCTCCGAGCGGGAGCTCCCTAACGCCCGGGGGGAGCAGTACTTC	CASSSERELPNARGEQYF
many	TRBV9	NA	TRBJ1-5	TGTGCCAGCAGCCCGGGACACCATAGCAATCAGCCCCAGCATTTT	CASSPGHHSNQPQHF
NA	TRBV9	NA	TRBJ2-3	TGTGCCAGCAGCCCTGGTGAGATAGCGGCCACAGATACGCAGTATTTT	CASSPGEIAATDTQYF
many	TRBV9	NA	TRBJ2-7	TGTGCCAGCAGCCTCAGCGCGGCAGAACCCATCTACGAGCAGTACTTC	CASSLSAAEPIYEQYF
few	TRBV9	NA	TRBJ1-6	TGTGCCAGCAGCGTAGGTTGGCGGAGCTCCTATAATTCACCCCTCCACTTT	CASSVGWRSSYNSPLHF
many	TRBV9	NA	TRBJ2-7	TGTGCCAGCAGCGTCACGTTCGGCCCTTCCTACGAGCAGTACTTC	CASSVTFGPSYEQYF
medium-sized	TRBV9	NA	TRBJ1-1	TGTGCCAGCAGCGTAGATAGCCTGAACACTGAAGCTTTCTTT	CASSVDSLNTEAFF
many	TRBV9	NA	TRBJ2-1	TGTGCCAGCACCGCGGGTTGGAGCTCCTACAATGAGCAGTTCTTC	CASTAGWSSYNEQFF
many	TRBV9	NA	TRBJ1-1	TGTGCCAGCAGCGGAGGGGGGTATACTGAAGCTTTCTTT	CASSGGGYTEAFF
many	TRBV9	TRBD2	TRBJ2-1	TGTGCCAGCAGCCAATACCTAGCGGGAGGGCACAATGAGCAGTTCTTC	CASSQYLAGGHNEQFF
many	TRBV9	NA	TRBJ2-3	TGTGCCAGCAGCGTAGTACCGGGAGAGGGCACAGATACGCAGTATTTT	CASSVVPGEGTDTQYF
many	TRBV9	NA	TRBJ2-3	TGTGCCAGCAGTGAAAGAAGGGCAGATACGCAGTATTTT	CASSERRADTQYF
many	TRBV9	NA	TRBJ2-7	TGTGCCAGCAGTCAGGGGCAAGGATTCTACGAGCAGTACTTC	CASSQGQGFYEQYF
many	TRBV9	TRBD1	TRBJ2-2	TGTGCCAGCAGCGGGGCTGGGACAGAATACACCGGGGAGCTGTTTTTT	CASSGAGTEYTGELFF
NA	TRBV9	NA	TRBJ1-2	TGTGCCAGCAGCGTAGGATCTAGGGGTTTCATCTATGGCTACACCTTC	CASSVGSRGFIYGYTF
medium-sized	TRBV9	NA	TRBJ2-5	TGTGCCAGCAGTGACCCGGCCCCGCAGCAGTACTTC	CASSDPAPQQYF
medium-sized	TRBV9	TRBD1	TRBJ1-4	TGTGCCAGCAGCGGCGGGACAGGTACTTCTAATGAAAAACTGTTTTTT	CASSGGTGTSNEKLFF
many	TRBV9	NA	TRBJ1-1	TGTGCCAGCAGCGTAGCTAAGTCGAACACTGAAGCTTTCTTT	CASSVAKSNTEAFF
many	TRBV9	TRBD2	TRBJ2-2	TGTGCCAGCAGCGTAGATAGCGGGAGATCCGGGGAGCTGTTTTTT	CASSVDSGRSGELFF
medium-sized	TRBV9	NA	TRBJ2-7	TGTGCCAGCAGCGTAGGACTACAACCCTACGAGCAGTACTTC	CASSVGLQPYEQYF
medium-sized	TRBV9	NA	TRBJ2-6	TGTGCCAGCAGCCCCCCTAGGATTTCTGGGGCCAACGTCCTGACTTTC	CASSPPRISGANVLTF
many	TRBV9	TRBD1	TRBJ2-7	TGTGCCAGCAGCGGACAGGGTCCCCGTCCCTACGAGCAGTACTTC	CASSGQGPRPYEQYF
few	TRBV9	TRBD1	TRBJ1-4	TGTGCCAGCAGCGGACAGGGGATTAATGAAAAACTGTTTTTT	CASSGQGINEKLFF
many	TRBV9	TRBD2	TRBJ2-3	TGTGCCAGCAGCGCCGTTAGCGGGAACACAGATACGCAGTATTTT	CASSAVSGNTDTQYF
many	TRBV9	TRBD1	TRBJ2-7	TGTGCCAGCAGCGCCGGGACAGGGTCTAACGAGCAGTACTTC	CASSAGTGSNEQYF
many	TRBV9	NA	TRBJ1-1	TGTGCCAGCAGCGATGCGGCTGGGGACACTGAAGCTTTCTTT	CASSDAAGDTEAFF
NA	TRBV9	TRBD2	TRBJ2-7	TGTGCCAGCAGCGTCGACCCGGGACTAGCTTACGAGCAGTACTTC	CASSVDPGLAYEQYF
many	TRBV9	NA	TRBJ2-2	TGTGCCAGCAGCCCAGGGTTGGCCGGGGAGCTGTTTTTT	CASSPGLAGELFF
many	TRBV9	NA	TRBJ2-5	TGTGCCAGCAGCGTAGCTGGTAGCAGAGAAGAGACCCAGTACTTC	CASSVAGSREETQYF
many	TRBV9	NA	TRBJ2-7	TGTGCCAGCAGCGTAGGGGCGACGGCCTACGAGCAGTACTTC	CASSVGATAYEQYF
many	TRBV9	NA	TRBJ2-3	TGTGCCAGCAGCGCAAACACAGATACGCAGTATTTT	CASSANTDTQYF
medium-sized	TRBV9	NA	TRBJ2-1	TGTGCCAGCAGCGTAGTCGGGGACGCCAATGAGCAGTTCTTC	CASSVVGDANEQFF
medium-sized	TRBV9	NA	TRBJ2-1	TGTGCCAGCAGCTTCGTCCTACAAAGCTCCTACAATGAGCAGTTCTTC	CASSFVLQSSYNEQFF
many	TRBV9	NA	TRBJ2-7	TGTGCCAGCAGCACCCGGACTGGAAACGAGCAGTACTTC	CASSTRTGNEQYF
many	TRBV9	NA	TRBJ2-1	TGTGCCAGCAGCCCCAGACTAGGTTTGAGTGAGCAGTTCTTC	CASSPRLGLSEQFF
medium-sized	TRBV9	NA	TRBJ2-7	TGTGCCAGCAGCGTAGAATCTCGGGTTCGGGAGAAATACGAGCAGTACTTC	CASSVESRVREKYEQYF
medium-sized	TRBV9	NA	TRBJ2-3	TGTGCCAGCAGCGTAGGCACTCTGTTAGAAGATACGCAGTATTTT	CASSVGTLLEDTQYF
many	TRBV6-4	NA	TRBJ1-5	TGTGCCAGCCCCATAAGACGGAACTACCATCAGCCCCAGCATTTT	CASPIRRNYHQPQHF
many	TRBV9	NA	TRBJ2-7	TGTGCCAGCAGCGTTAGGGCAGGAACGCACGAGCAGTACTTC	CASSVRAGTHEQYF
many	TRBV9	NA	TRBJ2-2	TGTGCCAGCAGCGCCCTACGCACCGGGGAGCTGTTTTTT	CASSALRTGELFF
many	TRBV9	NA	TRBJ2-2	TGTGCCAGCACCAAGCCCGGGAGCACCGGGGAGCTGTTTTTT	CASTKPGSTGELFF
many	TRBV9	TRBD1	TRBJ2-3	TGTGCCAGCAGCGCGGGGACAGGGGGCGCAGATACGCAGTATTTT	CASSAGTGGADTQYF
many	TRBV9	NA	TRBJ1-1	TGTGCCAGCAGCGTAGGGGCAGGGGTTGGCACTGAAGCTTTCTTT	CASSVGAGVGTEAFF